One and the same sample provided the 22 T cell receptor beta chains below, sequenced in a study of identifying expanded T cells in peripheral blood. Clones were read by immunoSEQ multiplex PCR, and TCRdb kept only the in-frame ones, dropping some. This table holds 80,000 to 95,000 clones, 70% to 90% found once. The specimen sequenced was blood. Receptors were obtained from a person aged 18 to 70 in good health.

This rearrangement joins TRBV4-2 to TRBJ2-7; 9 bases match TRBD1. CDR3 size: 12 residues. CDR1 and CDR2 (germline): LGHNA, YNFKEQ. With 6 bases clipped from V and 4 bases from J, the junction kept 1 base outside the gene matches. CDR3 loop: CASRGQGYEQYF. CDR3 DNA sequence: TGTGCCAGCAGAGGACAGGGGTACGAGCAGTACTTC.

The rearrangement links TRBV7-3 to TRBJ2-1, with D unclear. V lost 4 bases and J 3 bases, leaving 10 bases between the germline ends. Germline CDR1 is SGHTA and CDR2 is FQGTGA. The CDR3 is made up of 14 amino acids. DNA of the CDR3: TGTGCCAGCAGCTCCATGCCCAGCTACAATGAGCAGTTCTTC. It encodes CASSSMPSYNEQFF.

The chain carries TRBV30 and TRBJ1-5; D not certain. Germline V CDR1 and CDR2: GTSNPN, SVGIG (reference sequence). The V end was cut by 0 bases, the J end by 0 bases, with 9 bases between. The CDR3 sequence is 15 residues long. For the CDR3, the DNA is TGTGCCTGGAGTGTACGGGGAGATAGCAATCAGCCCCAGCATTTT. Its translation: CAWSVRGDSNQPQHF.

V usage is TRBV30 and J usage is TRBJ1-6; 7 positions agree with TRBD1. Germline V gene data show CDR1 as GTSNPN and CDR2 as SVGIG (reference sequence). The V and J ends lost 1 base and 9 bases, in that order; junction bases with no gene match: 6. The CDR3 sequence is 14 residues long. CDR3 loop: CAWSEGARSSPLHF. The CDR3 DNA follows: TGTGCCTGGAGTGAGGGGGCGCGAAGTTCACCCCTCCACTTT.

This clone was picked up one time. J is TRBJ2-7 and V is TRBV6-6, with D tentatively TRBD1 (6 bases). The CDR3 loop spans 15 amino acids. CDR1 MNHNY and CDR2 SVGAGI come from the germline V gene (reference sequence). V was clipped by 6 bases and J by 1 base, with 16 bases between them. DNA of the CDR3: TGTGCCAGCAGCCTCACCGGACAGCCTTCCTACGAGCAGTACTTC. Protein sequence: CASSLTGQPSYEQYF.

Note on this clone: At one end the junction does not follow the germline gene, possibly because of a read error. The chain carries TRBV15 and TRBJ2-3; tentatively, D is TRBD1 or TRBD2 (5 bases each). The germline V gene encodes CDR1 LNHNV and CDR2 YYDKDF (reference sequence). The CDR3 spans 12 residues. The CDR3 loop is CATSRDVGDAAF. The CDR3 coding sequence is TGTGCCACCAGCAGAGACGTTGGGGACGCCGCTTTT.

V is TRBV7-2 and J is TRBJ1-1, with D hard to call. In germline, CDR1 is SGHTA, CDR2 FQGNSA. The ends were cut back, 3 bases at V and 2 bases at J, with 10 bases in the middle. The length of the CDR3 is 14 residues. CDR3 protein: CASSFGPVNTEAFF. In DNA, the CDR3 is TGTGCCAGCAGCTTCGGACCGGTAAACACTGAAGCTTTCTTT.

This clone showed up just once. This chain uses TRBV5-1 with TRBJ2-7, with 9 nucleotides matching TRBD1. V shed 0 bases, J shed 3 bases, and the junction held 4 bases outside the gene matches. This CDR3 is 15 amino acids long. Looked up from germline, CDR1 is SGHRS and CDR2 is YFSETQ. The CDR3, as DNA: TGCGCCAGCAGCTTGGGGCGGACAGGGGACTACGAGCAGTACTTC. Translating it yields CASSLGRTGDYEQYF.

This clone was observed a single time. This chain links TRBV28 with TRBJ1-4; 10 nucleotides agree with TRBD1. J lost 7 bases, V lost 10 bases, and 9 bases had no gene match. CDR1 MDHEN and CDR2 SYDVKM come from the germline V gene. The CDR3 spans 14 residues. The CDR3 sequence: CAIHGTGAGEKLFF. CDR3 coding DNA: TGTGCCATACACGGGACAGGGGCGGGTGAAAAACTGTTTTTT.

The chain recombines TRBV7-2 with TRBJ2-7; 12 nucleotides agree with TRBD2. Looked up from germline, CDR1 is SGHTA and CDR2 is FQGNSA. V dropped 4 bases and J dropped 0; count of bases not matched to a gene: 4. The CDR3 contains 16 residues. CDR3 DNA: TGTGCCAGCAGCTCGTGGACTAGCGGGATCTCCTACGAGCAGTACTTC. Its translation: CASSSWTSGISYEQYF.

The chain carries TRBV2 and TRBJ1-1; no clear D. This CDR3 has 13 amino acids. With 7 bases removed from V and 1 base from J, the gap between germline ends came to 10 bases. Germline V CDR1 and CDR2: SNHLY, FYNNEI. The CDR3 nucleotides are TGTGCCAGCACACAAAGATGGAACACTGAAGCTTTCTTT. Its translation: CASTQRWNTEAFF.

The genes are TRBV29-1 and TRBJ1-1; tentatively, D is TRBD1 (6 bases). Trimming cost V 7 bases and J 5 bases, with 11 bases left between them. Per germline, CDR1 SQVTM and CDR2 ANQGSEA. The CDR3 is 11 residues long. In DNA, the CDR3 is TGCAGCGGCGGGGGCGCGACTGAAGCTTTCTTT. Protein product: CSGGGATEAFF.

This clone was found a few times. The chain joins TRBV19 to TRBJ1-5, with D hard to call. CDR1 LNHDA and CDR2 SQIVND come from the germline V gene (reference sequence). V was pared by 3 bases and J by 6 bases, with 6 bases between. This CDR3 comprises 12 residues. The CDR3 here is CASSIPAQPQHF. The DNA for the CDR3 is TGTGCCAGTAGTATCCCCGCTCAGCCCCAGCATTTT.

The chain employs TRBV27 and TRBJ2-2; 8 positions agree with TRBD2. CDR1 and CDR2 from the germline V gene are MNHEY and SMNVEV (reference sequence). V trimming: 11 bases; J trimming: 3 bases; junction bases outside the gene matches: 8. The CDR3 has 14 amino acids. The CDR3 DNA is TGTGCCGCCCGACTAGCGAGGGACACCGGGGAGCTGTTTTTT. It codes for CAARLARDTGELFF.

The chain links TRBV6-4 to TRBJ1-4; 12 positions agree with TRBD1. This CDR3 has 14 residues. Germline trimming cut 2 bases from V and 8 bases from J; bases unmatched to any gene: 0. The germline CDR1 and CDR2 sequences are MRHNA and SNTAGT. In DNA form, the CDR3 reads TGTGCCAGCAGTGACGGGACAGGGGGCGAAAAACTGTTTTTT. Amino acid sequence: CASSDGTGGEKLFF.

CDR3 loop: CASSPGTGGFYEQYF. The DNA of the CDR3 is TGTGCCAGCAGCCCGGGGACAGGGGGTTTCTACGAGCAGTACTTC. The chain has TRBV7-8 and TRBJ2-7; TRBD1 matches at 11 bases. This CDR3 has 15 residues. The V segment lost 5 bases and the J segment 3 bases; nucleotides outside the gene matches: 6. CDR1 SGHVS and CDR2 FQNEAQ come from the germline V gene.

This clone showed up just once. The chain is built from TRBV25-1 and TRBJ2-2; D is undetermined. Trimming pared 1 base from V and 0 bases from J, leaving 0 bases between. In germline, CDR1 is MGHDK, CDR2 SYGVNS. This CDR3 is built from 13 residues. This chain's CDR3 is CASSESNTGELFF. In DNA, the CDR3 is TGTGCCAGCAGTGAATCGAACACCGGGGAGCTGTTTTTT.

A word on this clone: Other nucleotide sequences in the sample specify the same CDR3. The chain is built from TRBV27 and TRBJ1-1, with D possibly being TRBD1 (5 bases). Looked up from germline, CDR1 is MNHEY and CDR2 is SMNVEV (reference sequence). This CDR3 has 14 residues. Trimming shortened V by 0 bases and J by 1 base, and 6 bases separated the two germline ends. The CDR3 sequence: CASSLSQGNTEAFF. The CDR3, as DNA: TGTGCCAGCAGTTTATCGCAGGGGAACACTGAAGCTTTCTTT.

The chain has TRBV5-1 and TRBJ2-3; TRBD1 matches at 7 bases. Germline V lookup: CDR1 SGHRS, CDR2 YFSETQ. V gave up 4 bases and J gave up 2 bases; unmatched junction bases: 7. This CDR3 has 15 residues. The CDR3 DNA follows: TGCGCCAGCAGCACCAAGGACAGGACCACAGATACGCAGTATTTT. Translating it yields CASSTKDRTTDTQYF.

The V gene is TRBV18, the J gene TRBJ2-7, with 9 bases identical to TRBD2. The CDR3 sequence is 14 residues long. Trimming took 3 bases from V and 2 from J; bases not matched to a gene: 2. The germline CDR1 and CDR2 sequences are KGHSH and LQKENI. DNA of the CDR3: TGTGCCAGCTCACCGACTAGCGGAACCTACGAGCAGTACTTC. The encoded protein is CASSPTSGTYEQYF. Using reference TRBV18 and TRBJ2-7 for the parts outside the CDR3, the full variable domain is NAGVMQNPRHLVRRRGQEARLRCSPMKGHSHVYWYRQLPEEGLKFMVYLQKENIIDESGMPKERFSAEFPKEGPSILRIQQVVRGDSAAYFCASSPTSGTYEQYFGPGTRLTVT.

This clone showed up just once. The gene calls are TRBV6-6 and TRBJ2-5; TRBD1 might be the D (6 bases). The V gene lost 5 bases and the J gene lost 5 bases, with 18 bases spanning the gap. This CDR3 has 15 residues. Germline V gene sequence: CDR1 MNHNY, CDR2 SVGAGI (reference sequence). The CDR3, as DNA: TGTGCCAGCAGTGGGATAGGCTCAACAGGGGAGACCCAGTACTTC. Translated: CASSGIGSTGETQYF.

The chain is built from TRBV4-2 and TRBJ2-7, with unresolved D. Germline CDR1 LGHNA, CDR2 YNFKEQ. The CDR3 is made up of 16 amino acids. V shed 0 bases and J shed 5 bases, with 17 bases lying between them. CDR3 in amino acids: CASSQDPGNVLHEQYF. Here the CDR3 DNA reads TGTGCCAGCAGCCAAGACCCAGGTAACGTCCTCCACGAGCAGTACTTC.